This TCR beta chain stems from a study of cytomegalovirus exposure and HLA in healthy donors. Study-level findings and limits: Follow-up analysis later connected one missense variant in DCLRE1C with trimming of TCR beta V- and J-genes. Later on, an analysis showed TCR association rates differing by HLA locus, with DRB1 the most and HLA-C the fewest. Accurate HLA-A and HLA-B prediction from TCR beta sequences was reported for most subjects.

Per the germline V gene, CDR1 is SGHNT and CDR2 is YYREEE (reference sequence). The V and J ends lost 4 bases and 6 bases, in that order; junction bases with no gene match: 10. The CDR3 extends over 15 amino acids. Concerning this clone itself: Its specificity is not known.

The primer mix had 60 Vbeta and 13 Jbeta primers. Profiled with immunoSEQ multiplex PCR; TCRdb holds only in-frame clones, not every one. The repertoire holds about 93,000 clones, with roughly 79% as singletons. V is TRBV5-4 and J is TRBJ2-3, with 8 bases fitting TRBD2. This TCR was sampled from a man between 25 and 39 years old in good health and CMV-seronegative. What was sequenced was PBMCs. CDR3: CASSNPGLGLDTQYF. CDR3 in DNA: TGTGCCAGCAGCAACCCGGGACTAGGACTTGATACGCAGTATTTT.